The next 13 T cell receptor beta chains were all read from a single sample in a study of blood T cell repertoires in COVID-19. Produced via immunoSEQ multiplex PCR; TCRdb's table is partial and in-frame only. Of 30,000 to 35,000 clones listed, about 87% were seen once; the top ten hold 35% to 50%. Sample: peripheral blood. The receptors stem from a human donor in a cohort sampled during active COVID-19.

The chain couples TRBV28 to TRBJ2-2; 8 nucleotides align to TRBD1. CDR1 and CDR2 from the germline V gene are MDHEN and SYDVKM. The CDR3 loop spans 15 amino acids. V lost 2 bases and J lost 4; bases outside the gene matches: 3. CDR3 in DNA: TGTGCCAGCAGTTTACCAGGGGGCCGCACCGGGGAGCTGTTTTTT. Translated, it gives CASSLPGGRTGELFF.

The chain is built from TRBV5-1 and TRBJ1-2; TRBD1 matches at 9 bases. CDR1 and CDR2 from the germline V gene are SGHRS and YFSETQ. This CDR3 comprises 15 residues. V was pared by 3 bases and J by 5 bases, with 8 bases of the junction left unmatched. The CDR3 DNA reads as TGCGCCAGCAGCTCGACAGGGGGGGATGGTTATGGCTACACCTTC. Its protein product is CASSSTGGDGYGYTF.

The rearrangement joins TRBV6-5 to TRBJ2-6; no firm D call. Germline CDR1 MNHEY, CDR2 SVGAGI. The ends were cut back, 4 bases at V and 3 bases at J, with 7 bases in the middle. The CDR3 runs 14 residues. The DNA of the CDR3 is TGTGCCAGCAGTTTGGGCGTTGGGGCCAACGTCCTGACTTTC. Its protein product is CASSLGVGANVLTF.

This rearrangement joins TRBV9 to TRBJ2-2, with 8 bases that match TRBD2. Germline V gene data show CDR1 as SGDLS and CDR2 as YYNGEE. The CDR3 spans 14 residues. The ends lost 3 bases at V and 5 bases at J; junction bases unmatched: 3. For the CDR3, the DNA is TGTGCCAGCAGCGCTAGCGGGCAGACCGGGGAGCTGTTTTTT. This encodes CASSASGQTGELFF.

Comment on this clone: Other DNA sequences of this sample code for an identical CDR3. The V gene is TRBV29-1, the J gene TRBJ2-2; weak D call: TRBD2 (5 bases). CDR3 length: 13 residues. Germline CDR1 reads SQVTM; CDR2 reads ANQGSEA. Trimming shortened V by 1 base and J by 4 bases, and 7 bases separated the two germline ends. The CDR3 nucleotides are TGCAGCGTTGAAGGGGCGGGCACCGGGGAGCTGTTTTTT. Translating it yields CSVEGAGTGELFF.

The rearrangement joins TRBV9 to TRBJ1-2; tentatively, D is TRBD1 (6 bases). V was pared by 0 bases and J by 3 bases, with 9 bases between. The CDR3 runs to 14 residues. Germline V CDR1 and CDR2: SGDLS, YYNGEE. CDR3 DNA sequence: TGTGCCAGCAGCGTAGGACCAGGGGACTATGGCTACACCTTC. Protein sequence: CASSVGPGDYGYTF.

J is TRBJ2-3 and V is TRBV19, with 10 bases fitting TRBD2. The junction had 4 bases not matched to a gene; V was cut back by 7 bases and J by 0 bases. This CDR3 has 15 residues. CDR1 LNHDA and CDR2 SQIVND come from the germline V gene (reference sequence). The CDR3 protein is CASKERGGSTDTQYF. CDR3 bases: TGTGCCAGTAAAGAGCGGGGGGGCAGCACAGATACGCAGTATTTT.

The chain has TRBV7-9 and TRBJ2-1; possibly TRBD2 for D (7 bases). V was cut by 2 bases and J by 7 bases, with 12 bases left in between. The CDR3 sequence is 14 residues long. From germline, CDR1 is SEHNR and CDR2 FQNEAQ (reference sequence). CDR3 nucleotides: TGTGCCAGCAGCTTACTAGGGGGGGAGAATGAGCAGTTCTTC. Its translation is CASSLLGGENEQFF. Together with reference TRBV7-9 and TRBJ2-1, the CDR3 gives the full variable domain: DTGVSQNPRHKITKRGQNVTFRCDPISEHNRLYWYRQTLGQGPEFLTYFQNEAQLEKSRLLSDRFSAERPKGSFSTLEIQRTEQGDSAMYLCASSLLGGENEQFFGPGTRLTVL.

The rearrangement uses TRBV15 and TRBJ1-2; D not resolved. Germline values: CDR1 LNHNV, CDR2 YYDKDF (reference sequence). Deletions cut 1 base from V and 2 bases from J, with 8 bases between. The CDR3 is made up of 14 amino acids. The CDR3 region has the DNA TGTGCCACCAGCAGAGGTTCAGAAAACTATGGCTACACCTTC. This gives the protein CATSRGSENYGYTF.

The chain combines TRBV27 with TRBJ2-2; D is perhaps TRBD2 (6 bases). The CDR3 has 13 residues. CDR1 is MNHEY, CDR2 SMNVEV, per germline (reference sequence). Trimming left V 3 bases short and J 8 bases short, with 10 bases between. The CDR3, as DNA: TGTGCCAGCAGTTTCGTGAGCGGGGGGGAGCTGTTTTTT. Translating it yields CASSFVSGGELFF.

The chain has TRBV24-1 and TRBJ2-7; D may be TRBD1 (6 bases). V shed 4 bases and J shed 6 bases, with 9 bases lying between them. The CDR3 is made up of 12 amino acids. Germline CDR1 reads KGHDR; CDR2 reads SFDVKD. The CDR3 DNA reads as TGTGCCACCAGTGACTCAGGGGTCGAGCAGTACTTC. Translation gives CATSDSGVEQYF.

This sequence joins TRBV24-1 and TRBJ2-1; TRBD2 aligns across 8 bases. The CDR3 totals 15 residues. Germline V lookup: CDR1 KGHDR, CDR2 SFDVKD. Trimming removed 7 bases from V and 0 bases from J; junction bases left unmatched: 4. This CDR3 reads CATSLGTSSYNEQFF. CDR3 nucleotide sequence: TGTGCCACCAGCCTCGGGACTAGCTCCTACAATGAGCAGTTCTTC.

In this sample, this clone turned up a few times. This chain joins TRBV28 and TRBJ1-5; D gene uncertain. Trimming left V 2 bases short and J 3 bases short, with 11 bases between. CDR1 and CDR2 from the germline V gene are MDHEN and SYDVKM. The CDR3 is 15 amino acids. The CDR3 protein is CASSLAAPHNQPQHF. The CDR3 nucleotides read TGTGCCAGCAGTTTAGCGGCACCGCACAATCAGCCCCAGCATTTT.